The 30 T cell receptor beta chains presented below share a single source sample, sequenced in a study of CD8+ T cells in alopecia areata. Following RNA extraction, reverse transcription yielded cDNA that acted as the sequencing template. Measured with immunoSEQ multiplex PCR; TCRdb has only the in-frame clones, and not every one. The sample lists around 100,000 clones, less than 75% seen once, with 9% to 15% in the top ten. Treatment given: oral pan-JAK inhibitor, 5-10 mg twice daily. The source was CD8+ T cells sorted from blood, collected at week 24, from a patient treated with tofacitinib. These receptors originate from a human donor with alopecia areata.

The CDR3 coding sequence is TGTGCCAGCAGCCCCCCTAGCCTAGCTGAGAAAGAGACCCAGTACTTC. Translating it yields CASSPPSLAEKETQYF. This chain uses TRBV7-9 with TRBJ2-5; D possibly corresponds to TRBD2 (5 bases). Germline CDR1 reads SEHNR; CDR2 reads FQNEAQ (reference sequence). The CDR3 length is 16 residues. V was clipped by 5 bases and J by 3 bases, with 19 bases between them. The full variable domain, in which reference TRBV7-9 and TRBJ2-5 provide the parts outside the CDR3, is DTGVSQNPRHKITKRGQNVTFRCDPISEHNRLYWYRQTLGQGPEFLTYFQNEAQLEKSRLLSDRFSAERPKGSFSTLEIQRTEQGDSAMYLCASSPPSLAEKETQYFGPGTRLLVL.

J is TRBJ2-1 and V is TRBV5-6; unclear D gene. This CDR3 region has 13 residues. CDR1 SGHDT and CDR2 YYEEEE come from the germline V gene. V was trimmed by 2 bases and J by 12 bases, leaving 15 bases between them. The CDR3 DNA reads as TGTGCCAGCAGCTTTGGAGACTCCCCTGCGCAGTTCTTC. The encoded protein is CASSFGDSPAQFF.

This clone came up a few times. The rearrangement joins TRBV13 to TRBJ1-2; D gene unclear. The CDR3 length is 15 residues. Trimming shortened V by 0 bases and J by 3 bases, and 11 bases separated the two germline ends. The V gene's germline CDR1 is PRHDT and CDR2 FYEKMQ (reference sequence). CDR3 DNA: TGTGCCAGCAGCTTAGGCAGCGCGGAGGACTATGGCTACACCTTC. It is translated as CASSLGSAEDYGYTF. Filled out from reference TRBV13 and TRBJ1-2, the complete variable domain reads AAGVIQSPRHLIKEKRETATLKCYPIPRHDTVYWYQQGPGQDPQFLISFYEKMQSDKGSIPDRFSAQQFSDYHSELNMSSLELGDSALYFCASSLGSAEDYGYTFGSGTRLTVV.

This sequence joins TRBV4-1 and TRBJ1-2; D call uncertain. The CDR3 is made up of 15 amino acids. V lost 0 bases and J 5 bases, leaving 13 bases between the germline ends. CDR1 and CDR2 (germline): MGHRA, YSYEKL. DNA of the CDR3: TGCGCCAGCAGCCAAGATACGACGGGGTATTATGGCTACACCTTC. Protein sequence: CASSQDTTGYYGYTF.

This clone has a handful of counts. The chain links TRBV29-1 to TRBJ2-2, with TRBD1 identical over 7 bases. This CDR3 comprises 14 residues. The trim removed 6 bases at V and 0 bases at J, leaving 4 bases unmatched. Germline V gives CDR1 SQVTM, CDR2 ANQGSEA. CDR3 residues: CSVTGTANTGELFF. The CDR3 coding sequence is TGCAGCGTGACCGGGACAGCGAACACCGGGGAGCTGTTTTTT.

This clone was found a few times. The J gene is TRBJ2-6, the V gene TRBV29-1; no clear D. V was shortened by 3 bases and J by 5 bases, with 8 bases between the two germline ends. Germline V gives CDR1 SQVTM, CDR2 ANQGSEA. This CDR3 has 13 residues. The CDR3 bases are TGCAGCGTTGAGATTGGGAGGGCCAACGTCCTGACTTTC. Translated, it gives CSVEIGRANVLTF. Complete variable domain (other parts from reference TRBV29-1 and TRBJ2-6): SAVISQKPSRDICQRGTSLTIQCQVDSQVTMMFWYRQQPGQSLTLIATANQGSEATYESGFVIDKFPISRPNLTFSTLTVSNMSPEDSSIYLCSVEIGRANVLTFGAGSRLTVL.

The chain has TRBV7-2 and TRBJ1-2; 8 bases are a match to TRBD1. J lost 4 bases, V lost 5 bases, and 9 bases had no gene match. This CDR3 has 15 residues. CDR1 is SGHTA, CDR2 FQGNSA, per germline. CDR3 protein: CASSPWTGLGYGYTF. CDR3 sequence (DNA): TGTGCCAGCAGCCCCTGGACAGGGTTGGGCTATGGCTACACCTTC. Using reference TRBV7-2 and TRBJ1-2 for the parts outside the CDR3, the full variable domain is GAGVSQSPSNKVTEKGKDVELRCDPISGHTALYWYRQSLGQGLEFLIYFQGNSAPDKSGLPSDRFSAERTGGSVSTLTIQRTQQEDSAVYLCASSPWTGLGYGYTFGSGTRLTVV.

The chain joins TRBV6-5 to TRBJ1-1; 9 bases map to TRBD1. Germline V lookup: CDR1 MNHEY, CDR2 SVGAGI. The CDR3 is 14 amino acids. After removal of 4 bases from V and 5 bases from J, the junction contained 5 bases not matched to a gene. The CDR3 sequence: CASSWGQGETEAFF. The CDR3 coding sequence is TGTGCCAGCAGTTGGGGACAGGGAGAAACTGAAGCTTTCTTT.

The J gene is TRBJ2-1, the V gene TRBV14; D is unresolved. The length of the CDR3 is 12 residues. V lost 1 base, J lost 8 bases, and 6 bases lay in between. Germline lookup yields CDR1 SGHDN and CDR2 FVKESK. Here the CDR3 DNA reads TGTGCCAGCAGCCAAGCGACCCATGAGCAGTTCTTC. Translated, it gives CASSQATHEQFF.

The chain uses TRBV21-1 and TRBJ1-5. TRBV21-1 is listed as a pseudogene. The CDR3 sequence is 15 residues long. The CDR3 sequence: CASSNLFRDYQPQHF. The DNA of the CDR3 is TGTGCCAGCAGCAATTTATTCAGGGACTATCAGCCCCAGCATTTT.

The chain links TRBV7-9 to TRBJ1-5; perhaps TRBD1 as D (5 bases). CDR1 and CDR2 from the germline V gene are SEHNR and FQNEAQ (reference sequence). The V and J ends lost 5 bases and 9 bases respectively, with 17 bases between them. The CDR3 runs 14 residues. CDR3 bases: TGTGCCAGCAGCGCCCCCGGACGGGGGGGGCCCCAGCATTTT. Translated: CASSAPGRGGPQHF.

This clone was detected only a few times. The rearrangement joins TRBV29-1 to TRBJ2-7; D perhaps matches TRBD1 (5 bases). V gave up 0 bases and J gave up 3 bases, with 9 bases separating them. The CDR3 is 13 amino acids. Germline values: CDR1 SQVTM, CDR2 ANQGSEA. In DNA form, the CDR3 reads TGCAGCGTTGAAGACAGGGTCGACTACGAGCAGTACTTC. Protein product: CSVEDRVDYEQYF.

This chain uses TRBV10-2 with TRBJ2-7; no clear D gene. CDR1 and CDR2 (germline): WSHSY, SAAADI. This CDR3 has 11 amino acids. CDR3 amino acids: CAAGPSSEQYF. The DNA for the CDR3 is TGCGCGGCTGGTCCGAGCTCCGAGCAGTACTTC.

The rearrangement joins TRBV5-1 to TRBJ2-1, with D hard to call. V was pared by 4 bases and J by 0 bases, with 17 bases between. Germline lookup yields CDR1 SGHRS and CDR2 YFSETQ. The CDR3 has 17 residues. CDR3 in amino acids: CASSPKGRMSSYNEQFF. CDR3 in DNA: TGCGCCAGCAGCCCAAAGGGAAGAATGAGCTCCTACAATGAGCAGTTCTTC.

This clone was seen a handful of times. The chain has TRBV19 and TRBJ2-2, with D unresolved. The V end lost 0 bases, the J end lost 4 bases, and 0 bases lay between the germline ends. The CDR3 contains 12 residues. Per the germline V gene, CDR1 is LNHDA and CDR2 is SQIVND (reference sequence). Written as DNA, the CDR3 is TGTGCCAGTAGTATAGACACCGGGGAGCTGTTTTTT. The encoded protein is CASSIDTGELFF. Looking up the rest from reference TRBV19 and TRBJ2-2 gives the full variable domain: DGGITQSPKYLFRKEGQNVTLSCEQNLNHDAMYWYRQDPGQGLRLIYYSQIVNDFQKGDIAEGYSVSREKKESFPLTVTSAQKNPTAFYLCASSIDTGELFFGEGSRLTVL.

The genes are TRBV5-6 and TRBJ2-2; perhaps TRBD1 as D (5 bases). Per germline, CDR1 SGHDT and CDR2 YYEEEE. The CDR3 sequence is 16 residues long. Trimming cost V 2 bases and J 4 bases, with 15 bases left between them. The CDR3: CASSLMTRGPTGELFF. The CDR3, as DNA: TGTGCCAGCAGCTTAATGACAAGGGGCCCCACCGGGGAGCTGTTTTTT.

The V gene is TRBV13, the J gene TRBJ2-5; 8 bases align to TRBD1. CDR1 and CDR2 from the germline V gene are PRHDT and FYEKMQ (reference sequence). The CDR3 consists of 15 residues. V lost 4 bases and J lost 5; bases outside the gene matches: 9. CDR3 DNA sequence: TGTGCCAGCAGCTCCCGACAGGGGATAACGGAGACCCAGTACTTC. This gives the protein CASSSRQGITETQYF.

This clone was seen at least ten times. This chain joins TRBV21-1 and TRBJ2-2; the table assigns TRBD2, which was not confirmed against the DNA. TRBV21-1 corresponds to a pseudogene. The CDR3 contains 13 residues. CDR3 sequence: CASSRGDTGELFF. As DNA, the CDR3 is TGTGCCAGCAGCAGGGGGGACACCGGGGAGCTGTTTTTT.

The chain is built from TRBV5-6 and TRBJ2-7; no clear D gene. CDR3 length equals 13 residues. The V and J ends lost 0 bases and 4 bases respectively, with 8 bases between them. Germline V lookup: CDR1 SGHDT, CDR2 YYEEEE. The CDR3 protein is CASSLGTVYEQYF. CDR3 coding DNA: TGTGCCAGCAGCTTGGGTACAGTATACGAGCAGTACTTC. The whole variable domain, filled in from reference TRBV5-6 and TRBJ2-7, reads DAGVTQSPTHLIKTRGQQVTLRCSPKSGHDTVSWYQQALGQGPQFIFQYYEEEERQRGNFPDRFSGHQFPNYSSELNVNALLLGDSALYLCASSLGTVYEQYFGPGTRLTVT.

This chain uses TRBV30 with TRBJ1-2, with a possible D match to TRBD1 (5 bases). The CDR3 runs to 12 residues. Germline CDR1 GTSNPN, CDR2 SVGIG (reference sequence). V was clipped by 8 bases and J by 4 bases, with 14 bases between them. This chain's CDR3 is CAGIDRLYGYTF. CDR3 sequence (DNA): TGTGCCGGGATTGACAGACTCTATGGCTACACCTTC.

The chain carries TRBV13 and TRBJ2-1, with D tentatively TRBD2 (6 bases). V dropped 5 bases and J dropped 9 bases, with 14 bases sitting between them. In germline, CDR1 is PRHDT, CDR2 FYEKMQ (reference sequence). CDR3 length: 13 amino acids. CDR3 protein: CASSPGSGGEQFF. CDR3 in DNA: TGTGCCAGCAGCCCGGGGTCCGGGGGTGAGCAGTTCTTC. Full variable domain (remainder filled in from reference TRBV13 and TRBJ2-1): AAGVIQSPRHLIKEKRETATLKCYPIPRHDTVYWYQQGPGQDPQFLISFYEKMQSDKGSIPDRFSAQQFSDYHSELNMSSLELGDSALYFCASSPGSGGEQFFGPGTRLTVL.

This clone was detected a few times. The chain employs TRBV7-6 and TRBJ2-1, with unresolved D. This CDR3 is 21 amino acids long. Trimming stripped 2 bases from V and 0 bases from J, with 26 bases between. From germline, CDR1 is SGHVS and CDR2 FNYEAQ. CDR3 amino acids: CASSLTLQSLSQTNSYNEQFF. CDR3 sequence (DNA): TGTGCCAGCAGCTTAACTCTTCAGTCATTGTCCCAAACTAACTCCTACAATGAGCAGTTCTTC.

V is TRBV5-6 and J is TRBJ1-1; no firm D call. Germline V CDR1 and CDR2: SGHDT, YYEEEE. V was shortened by 2 bases and J by 1 base, with 9 bases between the two germline ends. This CDR3 is 14 amino acids long. Written as DNA, the CDR3 is TGTGCCAGCAGCTTCCTAGGCGAGAACACTGAAGCTTTCTTT. It encodes CASSFLGENTEAFF.

CDR3 DNA sequence: TGTGCCAGCTCACCCGGACAGAATTCACCCCTCCACTTT. Protein: CASSPGQNSPLHF. The chain uses TRBV18 and TRBJ1-6; maybe TRBD1 (6 bases). The CDR3 loop spans 13 amino acids. The V gene lost 3 bases and the J gene lost 7 bases, with 7 bases spanning the gap. From germline, CDR1 is KGHSH and CDR2 LQKENI.

This sequence joins TRBV7-9 and TRBJ2-5; D unresolved. The V end was cut by 5 bases, the J end by 2 bases, with 15 bases between. The CDR3 runs to 15 residues. From germline, CDR1 is SEHNR and CDR2 FQNEAQ (reference sequence). The CDR3 DNA sequence: TGTGCCAGCAGCAGACCTTTCGACGGTCAAGAGACCCAGTACTTC. The encoded protein is CASSRPFDGQETQYF.

V and J are TRBV19 and TRBJ1-1; D unresolved. This CDR3 has 12 amino acids. V dropped 10 bases and J dropped 6 bases, with 15 bases sitting between them. The germline gives CDR1 LNHDA, CDR2 SQIVND (reference sequence). This CDR3 is CATQMGSAEAFF. The CDR3 DNA sequence: TGTGCCACCCAAATGGGGAGCGCTGAAGCTTTCTTT.

With respect to this clone: An end of the junction does not agree with germline; a read error may underlie this. The genes are TRBV7-7 and TRBJ2-1; TRBD2 matches 8 bases. CDR3 size: 15 residues. The germline V gene has CDR1 SSHAT and CDR2 FNYEAQ (reference sequence). In nucleotides, the CDR3 is TGTGCTAGCAGCCGCCGACGGGGGGGCATCAATGAGCAGTTCTTC. Protein sequence: CASSRRRGGINEQFF.

This clone has only a few counts. CDR3 sequence reads: CASSLEGTGNTGELFF. The CDR3 nucleotides read TGTGCCAGCAGCTTAGAAGGGACAGGGAACACCGGGGAGCTGTTTTTT. The J gene is TRBJ2-2, the V gene TRBV13, with TRBD1 matching 8 bases. The trim removed 1 base at V and 1 base at J, leaving 2 bases unmatched. The CDR3 spans 16 residues. Germline lookup yields CDR1 PRHDT and CDR2 FYEKMQ (reference sequence). The full variable domain, rest sourced from reference TRBV13 and TRBJ2-2, is AAGVIQSPRHLIKEKRETATLKCYPIPRHDTVYWYQQGPGQDPQFLISFYEKMQSDKGSIPDRFSAQQFSDYHSELNMSSLELGDSALYFCASSLEGTGNTGELFFGEGSRLTVL.

The chain combines TRBV7-9 with TRBJ1-2; D is ambiguous. Germline CDR1 SEHNR, CDR2 FQNEAQ (reference sequence). The CDR3 is made up of 13 amino acids. V lost 1 base and J lost 8, with 11 bases in between. CDR3 in DNA: TGTGCCAGCAGCTTAGAGACTGACCTGGGCTACACCTTC. Residues: CASSLETDLGYTF.

This chain joins TRBV5-1 and TRBJ2-3; 11 nucleotides line up with TRBD1. The CDR3 consists of 17 residues. Germline lookup yields CDR1 SGHRS and CDR2 YFSETQ. J lost 1 base, V lost 4 bases, and 8 bases had no gene match. CDR3: CASSPVGTGGGTDTQYF. The CDR3, as DNA: TGCGCCAGCAGCCCGGTGGGGACAGGGGGTGGCACAGATACGCAGTATTTT. The full variable domain, in which reference TRBV5-1 and TRBJ2-3 provide the parts outside the CDR3, is KAGVTQTPRYLIKTRGQQVTLSCSPISGHRSVSWYQQTPGQGLQFLFEYFSETQRNKGNFPGRFSGRQFSNSRSEMNVSTLELGDSALYLCASSPVGTGGGTDTQYFGPGTRLTVL.